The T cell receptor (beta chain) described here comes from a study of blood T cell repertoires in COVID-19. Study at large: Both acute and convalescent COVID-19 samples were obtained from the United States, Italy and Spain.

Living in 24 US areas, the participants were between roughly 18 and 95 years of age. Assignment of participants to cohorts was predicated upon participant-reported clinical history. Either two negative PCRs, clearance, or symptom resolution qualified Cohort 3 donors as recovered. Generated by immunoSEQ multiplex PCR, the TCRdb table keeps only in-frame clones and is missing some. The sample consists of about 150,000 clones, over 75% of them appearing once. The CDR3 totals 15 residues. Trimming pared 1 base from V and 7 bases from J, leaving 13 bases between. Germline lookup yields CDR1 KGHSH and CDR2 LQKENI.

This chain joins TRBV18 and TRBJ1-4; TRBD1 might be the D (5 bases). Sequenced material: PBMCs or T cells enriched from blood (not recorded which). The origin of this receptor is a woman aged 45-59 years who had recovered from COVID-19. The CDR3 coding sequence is TGTGCCAGCTCACCACGCCAGGGTCGAGCTGAAAAACTGTTTTTT. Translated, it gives CASSPRQGRAEKLFF. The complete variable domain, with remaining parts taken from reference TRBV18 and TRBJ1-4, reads NAGVMQNPRHLVRRRGQEARLRCSPMKGHSHVYWYRQLPEEGLKFMVYLQKENIIDESGMPKERFSAEFPKEGPSILRIQQVVRGDSAAYFCASSPRQGRAEKLFFGSGTQLSVL.